This T cell receptor (beta chain) was recovered during a study of blood T cell repertoires in COVID-19. Study in general: The study drew acute and convalescent COVID-19 samples from the United States, Italy and Spain.

Using immunoSEQ multiplex PCR, the repertoire was profiled, and TCRdb retains in-frame clones only, with some absent. This sample has some 20,000 clones, with roughly 89% found just once. The germline CDR1 and CDR2 sequences are SGHNT and YYREEE (reference sequence). The CDR3 extends over 16 amino acids. The V gene end was trimmed by 3 bases and the J gene end by 5 bases; junction bases not matched to a gene: 9. The chain has TRBV5-4 and TRBJ2-1, with 9 bases matching TRBD2. The specimen sequenced was peripheral blood. The receptor comes from a human donor in a cohort sampled during active COVID-19. The donor label of this sample is uncertain. The CDR3 reads CASSSSGTSPHNEQFF. The CDR3 DNA sequence: TGTGCCAGCAGCTCCTCCGGGACTAGCCCACACAATGAGCAGTTCTTC.